Sequencing of this T cell receptor beta chain was carried out in a study of blood T cells in healthy people across ages. Germline V gene lookup returns CDR1 DFQATT and CDR2 SNEGSKA (reference sequence). CDR3 size: 14 residues. Through a sample-barcoded 5' primer and a J-beta primer mix, a second PCR was run for roughly 7 to 11 cycles. Each CDR3 protein is one row after TCRdb ran MiXCR on the 5' RACE reads. The data contain around 900,000 distinct CDR3 sequences, roughly 47% of them singletons. The gene calls are TRBV20-1 and TRBJ2-5; a possible D gene is TRBD1 (6 bases). Judging by the DNA end, TRBJ2-7 fits better; the J call may be wrong. The clonotype comes from a woman aged 55-69 years in good health. The sequencing sample was made of blood. The CDR3 sequence: CSEKQGGGSSEQYF. Here the CDR3 DNA reads TGCAGTGAGAAACAGGGTGGGGGAAGCAGCGAGCAGTACTTC.